A single sample gave rise to the 21 T cell receptor beta chains below, sequenced in a study of blood T cells in healthy people across ages (dated by TCRdb to 2014 to 2015). Receptor amplification or capture employed 5' RACE. The sample was run on an Illumina HiSeq 2500. A second 7 to 11 cycle PCR used a sample-barcoded 5' primer and a J-beta primer mix. TCRdb handled the public reads itself, with Q25 trimming in fastp and clone calling in MiXCR, and kept productive beta chains. Each entry merges the rows of one CDR3 protein and shows their most common DNA and genes. The sample table records around 800,000 distinct CDR3 sequences; approximately 67% of these occur just once. The ten biggest clones cover 25% to 35% of the sample. Material: blood. The receptors here all came from a man under 40 in good health.

The rearrangement links TRBV6-2 or TRBV6-3 to TRBJ2-3; possibly TRBD1 for D (6 bases). CDR1 is MNHEY and CDR2 is SVGEGT in the germline V gene. The CDR3 sequence is 14 residues long. Trimming took 6 bases from V and 6 from J, leaving 16 bases between them. CDR3: CASSTGQSRDTQYF. In DNA, the CDR3 is TGTGCCAGCAGCACGGGACAATCTAGGGATACGCAGTATTTT.

The sample holds a few counts of this clonotype. CDR3 amino acids: CAIGAGPNTGELFF. The CDR3 coding sequence is TGTGCCATAGGGGCGGGACCGAACACCGGGGAGCTGTTTTTT. The J gene is TRBJ2-2, the V gene TRBV6-5; D possibly corresponds to TRBD2 (6 bases). CDR1 is MNHEY, CDR2 SVGAGI, per germline. CDR3 length: 14 amino acids. V shed 10 bases and J shed 0 bases, with 12 bases lying between them.

V usage is TRBV20-1 and J usage is TRBJ2-1; 12 positions match TRBD2. CDR3 size: 16 residues. J lost 2 bases, V lost 2 bases, and 4 bases had no gene match. Germline CDR1 DFQATT, CDR2 SNEGSKA (reference sequence). The CDR3 protein is CSARPLAGGAYNEQFF. The CDR3 nucleotides are TGCAGTGCTAGACCCCTAGCGGGGGGGGCCTACAATGAGCAGTTCTTC.

This rearrangement joins TRBV29-1 to TRBJ1-1; D remains ambiguous. The CDR3 covers 14 residues. Deletions cut 5 bases from V and 0 bases from J, with 13 bases between. Germline loops: CDR1 SQVTM, CDR2 ANQGSEA. The CDR3 sequence is CSVTDIIMNTEAFF. The DNA for the CDR3 is TGCAGCGTTACCGACATCATTATGAACACTGAAGCTTTCTTT.

The chain couples TRBV2 to TRBJ1-2; 8 nucleotides agree with TRBD1. CDR3 length: 14 amino acids. The junction had 4 bases not matched to a gene; V was cut back by 4 bases and J by 3 bases. CDR1 and CDR2 (germline): SNHLY, FYNNEI. CDR3 amino acids: CASSARTGHYGYTF. In DNA, the CDR3 is TGTGCCAGCAGTGCCCGGACAGGGCACTATGGCTACACCTTC.

This clonotype has only one observation. The V call is TRBV2, the J call TRBJ2-1; D possibly corresponds to TRBD1 (7 bases). The V and J ends lost 3 bases and 10 bases respectively, with 16 bases between them. The CDR3 runs to 14 residues. The germline gives CDR1 SNHLY, CDR2 FYNNEI. The chain's CDR3 is CASSERGSDREQFF. CDR3 in DNA: TGTGCCAGCAGTGAGCGGGGTTCGGACAGGGAGCAGTTCTTC.

The rearrangement joins TRBV4-3 to TRBJ2-4; possibly TRBD1 or TRBD2 for D (6 bases each). Trimming took off 0 bases at V and 9 bases at J, with 18 bases between the two ends. This CDR3 is 16 amino acids long. Per the germline V gene, CDR1 is LGHNA and CDR2 is YSLEER. The CDR3 DNA reads as TGCGCCAGCAGCCAAGATTCTGGGGGGCTATTGAGCATTCAGTACTTC. It codes for CASSQDSGGLLSIQYF.

This sequence joins TRBV28 and TRBJ2-7; D is unresolved. Per germline, CDR1 MDHEN and CDR2 SYDVKM. V was cut by 3 bases and J by 4 bases, with 7 bases left in between. The CDR3 is made up of 12 amino acids. As DNA, the CDR3 is TGTGCCAGCAGTTTCTGGGGATACGAGCAGTACTTC. Its protein is CASSFWGYEQYF.

As concerns this clonotype: Its ends do not fully match the called genes, so a read error is possible. The chain employs TRBV29-1 and TRBJ2-1; TRBD1 matches at 9 bases. The germline V gene has CDR1 SQVTM and CDR2 ANQGSEA. The CDR3 runs 14 residues. This chain's CDR3 is CSSADRGLYSEQFF. The CDR3 DNA reads TGCAGCTCCGCGGACAGGGGTCTTTACAGTGAGCAGTTCTTC.

The V and J genes are TRBV29-1 and TRBJ2-1, with a weak D call TRBD2 (5 bases). V dropped 0 bases and J dropped 7 bases, with 16 bases sitting between them. The CDR3 runs 15 residues. Germline V gene sequence: CDR1 SQVTM, CDR2 ANQGSEA. The CDR3 spells CSVEDLPGVGNEQFF. DNA of the CDR3: TGCAGCGTTGAAGATCTCCCCGGGGTTGGGAATGAGCAGTTCTTC.

The chain recombines TRBV28 with TRBJ2-7; a weak D match, TRBD1 (6 bases). Germline-derived CDR1 and CDR2 are MDHEN and SYDVKM. This CDR3 is 13 amino acids long. The V end was cut by 5 bases, the J end by 6 bases, with 14 bases between. CDR3 sequence: CASSPFTGTEQYF. The CDR3 DNA follows: TGTGCCAGCAGTCCCTTCACAGGGACCGAGCAGTACTTC.

This clonotype was seen more than once but under ten times. The gene calls are TRBV6-2 or TRBV6-3 and TRBJ2-5; D gene uncertain. CDR3 length: 15 amino acids. With 5 bases removed from V and 0 bases from J, the gap between germline ends came to 13 bases. Germline CDR1 reads MNHEY; CDR2 reads SVGEGT. The CDR3 bases are TGTGCCAGCAGTCCGCAGAGCTCGTACCAAGAGACCCAGTACTTC. This translates into CASSPQSSYQETQYF.

This clonotype was seen more than once but under ten times. The gene calls are TRBV7-2 and TRBJ2-3, with 7 bases identical to TRBD2. Germline V lookup: CDR1 SGHTA, CDR2 FQGNSA. This CDR3 has 15 residues. Trimming at V came to 4 bases and at J to 0 bases, leaving 4 bases not matched to a gene. The chain's CDR3 is CASSSPAGSTDTQYF. CDR3 DNA: TGTGCCAGCAGCTCCCCAGCGGGGAGCACAGATACGCAGTATTTT.

This chain links TRBV29-1 with TRBJ1-5; 10 nucleotides agree with TRBD1. Trimming removed 4 bases from V and 5 bases from J; junction bases left unmatched: 5. The germline CDR1 and CDR2 sequences are SQVTM and ANQGSEA. This CDR3 has 14 residues. CDR3 in amino acids: CSVAQDRGDQPQHF. DNA of the CDR3: TGCAGCGTTGCCCAGGACAGGGGGGATCAGCCCCAGCATTTT.

The chain combines TRBV30 with TRBJ1-5; 11 nucleotides agree with TRBD1. Germline CDR1 GTSNPN, CDR2 SVGIG (reference sequence). V was clipped by 1 base and J by 12 bases; unmatched bases: 8. The CDR3 is 14 amino acids. CDR3 nucleotides: TGTGCCTGGAGTGGACCGGGACAGGGGGTGGGCCAGCATTTT. Translated, it gives CAWSGPGQGVGQHF. Full variable domain (outside the CDR3, taken from reference TRBV30 and TRBJ1-5): SQTIHQWPATLVQPVGSPLSLECTVEGTSNPNLYWYRQAAGRGLQLLFYSVGIGQISSEVPQNLSASRPQDRQFILSSKKLLLSDSGFYLCAWSGPGQGVGQHFGDGTRLSIL.

This rearrangement joins TRBV7-8 to TRBJ1-2, with TRBD1 matching over 7 bases. The V gene's germline CDR1 is SGHVS and CDR2 FQNEAQ. Losses at the gene ends were 5 bases for V and 3 bases for J; bases not matched to a gene: 9. The CDR3 is 15 amino acids. Here the CDR3 reads CASSISTGKYYGYTF. CDR3 nucleotides: TGTGCCAGCAGCATATCGACAGGGAAATACTATGGCTACACCTTC.

The rearrangement joins TRBV18 to TRBJ2-3, with no clear D. The CDR3 covers 13 residues. The V end lost 5 bases, the J end lost 0 bases, and 6 bases lay between the germline ends. From germline, CDR1 is KGHSH and CDR2 LQKENI. The CDR3 reads CASSGPSTDTQYF. The CDR3 DNA sequence: TGTGCCAGCTCAGGACCGAGCACAGATACGCAGTATTTT.

V is TRBV13 and J is TRBJ2-1, with unresolved D. The germline V and J ends were trimmed by 8 bases and 0 bases, with 20 bases remaining between them. Germline CDR1 is PRHDT and CDR2 is FYEKMQ (reference sequence). This CDR3 has 17 amino acids. Written as DNA, the CDR3 is TGTGCCAGCCAGCAGCTAACACGGGTCCTCTCCTACAATGAGCAGTTCTTC. This encodes CASQQLTRVLSYNEQFF.

The CDR3 region is CSTIPDLAKNIQYF. As DNA, the CDR3 is TGCAGCACCATTCCAGATTTAGCCAAAAACATTCAGTACTTC. This chain uses TRBV29-1 with TRBJ2-4; unclear D gene. The CDR3 has 14 amino acids. Germline-derived CDR1 and CDR2 are SQVTM and ANQGSEA. Trimming took off 8 bases at V and 0 bases at J, with 14 bases between the two ends.

Here the CDR3 DNA reads TGTGCCAGCAGCTCCCGACTGATCCAAGAGACCCAGTACTTC. Residues: CASSSRLIQETQYF. This chain joins TRBV5-4 and TRBJ2-5; D remains unclear. Germline loops: CDR1 SGHNT, CDR2 YYREEE (reference sequence). This CDR3 has 14 residues. V gave up 3 bases and J gave up 1 base, with 10 bases separating them.

The rearrangement links TRBV12-3 or TRBV12-4 to TRBJ2-7, with D perhaps matching TRBD1 (6 bases). V was trimmed by 8 bases and J by 0 bases, leaving 23 bases between them. This CDR3 is 17 amino acids long. CDR3 coding DNA: TGTGCCAGCTCCAGTTGGGGGCGGGTAACCCTCTCCTACGAGCAGTACTTC. This codes for CASSSWGRVTLSYEQYF.